A selection of T cell receptor beta chains follows, all from one sample in a study of blood T cell repertoires in COVID-19. The method was immunoSEQ multiplex PCR; TCRdb's version includes in-frame clones alone and lacks a portion of them. Among about 500,000 clones listed, roughly 89% were seen once. The specimen was peripheral blood. The receptors come from a woman aged 50 to 60 with COVID-19, enrolled during active disease. Each CDR3 is given without its conserved first and last residue. The order of the fields is CDR3 length, V gene, J gene, CDR3 protein.

>14|TRBV10-3|TRBJ2-2
AISEMAGGPDGELF
>14|TRBV7-6|TRBJ1-3
ASSFSLGSSGNTIY
>12|TRBV5-6|TRBJ1-3
ASSPRDRGNTIY
>14|TRBV24-1|TRBJ2-6
ATKRGGISGANVLT
>13|TRBV7-2|TRBJ2-7
ASTPPARGSYEQY
>12|TRBV6-1|TRBJ1-4
ASSEVQGLEKLF
>14|TRBV7-9|TRBJ2-3
ASSLGRTGGTDTQY
>13|TRBV18|TRBJ1-6
ASSPLGQDNSPLH
>12|TRBV18|TRBJ2-3
ASSPGTATDTQY
>12|TRBV6-5|TRBJ2-2
ASSLSGGAGELF
>11|TRBV7-8|TRBJ2-2
ASGLGNTGELF
>10|TRBV11-3|TRBJ1-2
ATASPGYGYT
>11|TRBV12-3/TRBV12-4|TRBJ1-4
ASRRGMGEKLF
>13|TRBV5-1|TRBJ1-1
ASSLNTNRNTEAF
>12|TRBV6-5|TRBJ2-1
ASRPLSQSGEQF
>9|TRBV15|TRBJ2-4
ATRSGEWQY
>14|TRBV2|TRBJ1-2
ASSEALNRGGKGYT
>14|TRBV3-1/TRBV3-2|TRBJ1-1
ASSQGILRWNTEAF
>12|TRBV3-1/TRBV3-2|TRBJ1-1
ASSQAGSNTEAF
>12|TRBV3-1/TRBV3-2|TRBJ2-3
ASSPTSGTDTQY
>11|TRBV24-1|TRBJ1-2
ATSDRGGDGYT
>12|TRBV30|TRBJ2-7
AWKEAGGPYEQY
>12|TRBV4-2|TRBJ2-1
ASRQTGGAREQF
>13|TRBV4-1|TRBJ1-1
ASSQSSVIGTEAF
>13|TRBV19|TRBJ1-5
ASSIVGAGDQPQH
>13|TRBV5-1|TRBJ1-4
ASSASGGSGEKLF
>10|TRBV10-1|TRBJ2-7
ASSSQGKGRY
>12|TRBV29-1|TRBJ2-3
SVGGLAIGDTQY
>11|TRBV3-1/TRBV3-2|TRBJ2-3
ASSQEFSQTQY
>13|TRBV5-8|TRBJ1-5
ASSFRRLSNQPQH
>11|TRBV4-1|TRBJ2-5
ASSQGRGETQY
>12|TRBV19|TRBJ2-2
ASSETGGTGELF
>15|TRBV7-8|TRBJ1-4
ASSLVPQGATNEKLF
>12|TRBV5-1|TRBJ1-2
ASSFETVDYGYT
>9|TRBV12-3/TRBV12-4|TRBJ2-3
ASTYTDTQY
>12|TRBV6-5|TRBJ1-5
ASREGMDNQPQH
>13|TRBV6-5|TRBJ2-5
ASSYRGRGRETQY
>13|TRBV7-9|TRBJ2-1
ASSPSGGAADEQF
>14|TRBV5-6|TRBJ1-1
ASSWTGTGRNTEAF
>11|TRBV5-1|TRBJ1-2
ASSQGVGYGYT
>13|TRBV2|TRBJ1-1
ASSDPRQMNTEAF
>11|TRBV4-1|TRBJ1-1
ASRGTGTTEAF
>14|TRBV9|TRBJ2-7
ASSPGTSGVLYEQY
>13|TRBV5-1|TRBJ1-4
ASSLGSGGQEKLF
>14|TRBV3-1/TRBV3-2|TRBJ1-5
ASSQSEGNSNQPQH
>11|TRBV6-6|TRBJ1-5
ASTTTGNQPQH
>14|TRBV9|TRBJ1-3
ASSVSTGRTGNTIY
>14|TRBV19|TRBJ1-1
ASRTSAGLSYTEAF